This TCR beta chain came from a study of shared T cell receptors in the human thymus. Here immunoSEQ multiplex PCR was the method, and the copy in TCRdb shows in-frame clones only, minus some. The table includes roughly 710,000 clones, 70% to 90% detected once. These data were likewise used in another study, on human thymus T cells. That publication notes: It was healthy Finnish infants having corrective surgery for congenital heart defects who were the donors. Resections removed during corrective heart surgery provided the thymus tissue used.

Source material: thymocytes. This receptor was taken from a girl less than two years old with a congenital heart defect.

CDR3 nucleotide sequence: TGTGCCAGCAGCCCGACAGGGCGTACTTCCAATGAGCAGTTCTTC. Amino acid sequence: CASSPTGRTSNEQFF. The chain employs TRBV7-3 and TRBJ2-1; 7 bases line up with TRBD1. Germline V CDR1 and CDR2: SGHTA, FQGTGA. The trim removed 5 bases at V and 6 bases at J, leaving 10 bases unmatched. This CDR3 is 15 amino acids long.